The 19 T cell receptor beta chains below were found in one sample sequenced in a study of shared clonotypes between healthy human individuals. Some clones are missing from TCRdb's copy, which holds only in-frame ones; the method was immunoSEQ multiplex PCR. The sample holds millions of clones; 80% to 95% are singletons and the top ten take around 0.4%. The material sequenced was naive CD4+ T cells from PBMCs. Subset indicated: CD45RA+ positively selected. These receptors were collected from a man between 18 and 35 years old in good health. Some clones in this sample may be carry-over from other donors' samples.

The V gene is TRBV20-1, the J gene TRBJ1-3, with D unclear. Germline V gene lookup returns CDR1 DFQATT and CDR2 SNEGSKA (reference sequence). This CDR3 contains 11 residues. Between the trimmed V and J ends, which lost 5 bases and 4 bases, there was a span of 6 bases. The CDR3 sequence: CSAYRGNTIYF. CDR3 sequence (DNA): TGCAGTGCTTATCGAGGAAACACCATATATTTT.

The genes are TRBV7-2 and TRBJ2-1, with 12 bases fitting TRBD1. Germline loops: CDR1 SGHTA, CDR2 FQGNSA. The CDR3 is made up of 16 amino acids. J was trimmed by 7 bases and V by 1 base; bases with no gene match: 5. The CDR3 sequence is CASSLVGTGGLNEQFF. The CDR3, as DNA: TGTGCCAGCAGCTTAGTGGGGACAGGGGGCTTAAATGAGCAGTTCTTC.

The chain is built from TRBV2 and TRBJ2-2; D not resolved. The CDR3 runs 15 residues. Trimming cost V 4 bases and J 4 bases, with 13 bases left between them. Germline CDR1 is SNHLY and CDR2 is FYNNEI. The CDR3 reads CASSGGSPGTGELFF. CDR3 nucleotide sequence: TGTGCCAGCAGTGGGGGAAGTCCGGGCACCGGGGAGCTGTTTTTT.

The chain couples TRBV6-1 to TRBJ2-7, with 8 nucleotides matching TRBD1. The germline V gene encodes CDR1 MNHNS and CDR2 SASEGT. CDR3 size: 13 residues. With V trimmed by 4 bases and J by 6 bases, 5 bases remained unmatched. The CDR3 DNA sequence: TGTGCCAGCAGTGTAGACAGGGGCGGCGAGCAGTACTTC. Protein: CASSVDRGGEQYF.

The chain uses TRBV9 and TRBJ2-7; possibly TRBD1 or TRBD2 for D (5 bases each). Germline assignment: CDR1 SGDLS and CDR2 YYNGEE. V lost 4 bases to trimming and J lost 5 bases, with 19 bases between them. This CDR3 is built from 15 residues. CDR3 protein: CASSSGPTLFDEQYF. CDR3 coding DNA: TGTGCCAGCAGCTCGGGGCCTACCCTCTTCGACGAGCAGTACTTC.

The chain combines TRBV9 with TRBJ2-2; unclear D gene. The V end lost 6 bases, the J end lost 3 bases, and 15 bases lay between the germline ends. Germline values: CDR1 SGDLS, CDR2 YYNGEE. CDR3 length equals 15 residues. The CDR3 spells CASTAHGEHTGELFF. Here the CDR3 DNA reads TGTGCCAGCACCGCCCACGGAGAGCACACCGGGGAGCTGTTTTTT. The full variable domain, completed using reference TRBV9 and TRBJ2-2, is DSGVTQTPKHLITATGQRVTLRCSPRSGDLSVYWYQQSLDQGLQFLIQYYNGEERAKGNILERFSAQQFPDLHSELNLSSLELGDSALYFCASTAHGEHTGELFFGEGSRLTVL.

CDR3 amino acids: CASSEGEGNYGYTF. DNA for the CDR3: TGTGCCAGCTCAGAAGGTGAGGGAAACTATGGCTACACCTTC. The chain carries TRBV18 and TRBJ1-2; no definite D call. Deletions cut 5 bases from V and 2 bases from J, with 12 bases between. In germline, CDR1 is KGHSH, CDR2 LQKENI. The CDR3 loop spans 14 amino acids. Looking up the rest from reference TRBV18 and TRBJ1-2 gives the full variable domain: NAGVMQNPRHLVRRRGQEARLRCSPMKGHSHVYWYRQLPEEGLKFMVYLQKENIIDESGMPKERFSAEFPKEGPSILRIQQVVRGDSAAYFCASSEGEGNYGYTFGSGTRLTVV.

The CDR3 region has the DNA TGTGCCAGCAGCCAAGTCCCTTACGGGTTTTCCGGGGAGCTGTTTTTT. This translates into CASSQVPYGFSGELFF. V is TRBV14 and J is TRBJ2-2; D is unresolved. The CDR3 is made up of 16 amino acids. Trimming left V 1 base short and J 6 bases short, with 15 bases between. CDR1 and CDR2 (germline): SGHDN, FVKESK.

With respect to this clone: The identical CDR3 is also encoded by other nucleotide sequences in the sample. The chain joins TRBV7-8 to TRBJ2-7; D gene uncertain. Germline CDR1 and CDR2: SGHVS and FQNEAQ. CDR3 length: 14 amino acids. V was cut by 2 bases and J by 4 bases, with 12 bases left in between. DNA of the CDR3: TGTGCCAGCAGCTTAAGACAAGAAAGTTACGAGCAGTACTTC. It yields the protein CASSLRQESYEQYF.

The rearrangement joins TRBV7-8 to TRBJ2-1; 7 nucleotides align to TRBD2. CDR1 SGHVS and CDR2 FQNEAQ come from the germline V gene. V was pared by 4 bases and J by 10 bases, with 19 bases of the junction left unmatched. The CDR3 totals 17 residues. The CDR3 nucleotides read TGTGCCAGCAGCTCCCAACAGTACACTAGCGTTGGAGGGGAGCAGTTCTTC. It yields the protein CASSSQQYTSVGGEQFF.

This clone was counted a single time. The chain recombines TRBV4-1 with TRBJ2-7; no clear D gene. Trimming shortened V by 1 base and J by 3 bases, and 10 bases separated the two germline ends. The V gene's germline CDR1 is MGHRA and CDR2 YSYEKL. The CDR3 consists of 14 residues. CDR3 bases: TGCGCCAGCAGCCAAGCTCCTCTGGGCTACGAGCAGTACTTC. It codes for CASSQAPLGYEQYF.

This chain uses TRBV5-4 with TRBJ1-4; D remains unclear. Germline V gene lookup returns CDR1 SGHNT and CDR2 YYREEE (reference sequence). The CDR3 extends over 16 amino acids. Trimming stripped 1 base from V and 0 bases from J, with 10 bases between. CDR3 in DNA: TGTGCCAGCAGCTTGTGGCAGACCGCAACTAATGAAAAACTGTTTTTT. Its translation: CASSLWQTATNEKLFF.

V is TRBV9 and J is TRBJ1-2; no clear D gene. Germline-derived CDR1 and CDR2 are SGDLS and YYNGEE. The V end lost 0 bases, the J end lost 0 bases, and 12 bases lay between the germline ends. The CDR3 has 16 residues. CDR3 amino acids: CASSVAMSAPNYGYTF. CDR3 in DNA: TGTGCCAGCAGCGTAGCTATGTCAGCTCCTAACTATGGCTACACCTTC.

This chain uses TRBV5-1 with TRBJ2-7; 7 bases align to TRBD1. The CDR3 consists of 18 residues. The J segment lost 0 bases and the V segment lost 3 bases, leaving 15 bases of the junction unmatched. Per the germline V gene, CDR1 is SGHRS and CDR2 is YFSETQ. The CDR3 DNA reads TGCGCCAGCAGCTCATCCGGGACAGCTCTTTCCGGCTCCTACGAGCAGTACTTC. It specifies CASSSSGTALSGSYEQYF. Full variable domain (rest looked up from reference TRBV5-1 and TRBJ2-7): KAGVTQTPRYLIKTRGQQVTLSCSPISGHRSVSWYQQTPGQGLQFLFEYFSETQRNKGNFPGRFSGRQFSNSRSEMNVSTLELGDSALYLCASSSSGTALSGSYEQYFGPGTRLTVT.

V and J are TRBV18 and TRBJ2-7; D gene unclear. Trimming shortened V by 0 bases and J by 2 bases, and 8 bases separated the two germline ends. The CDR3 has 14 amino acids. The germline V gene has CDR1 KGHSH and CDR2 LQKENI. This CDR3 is CASSPPGVTYEQYF. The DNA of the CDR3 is TGTGCCAGCTCACCACCAGGAGTCACCTACGAGCAGTACTTC.

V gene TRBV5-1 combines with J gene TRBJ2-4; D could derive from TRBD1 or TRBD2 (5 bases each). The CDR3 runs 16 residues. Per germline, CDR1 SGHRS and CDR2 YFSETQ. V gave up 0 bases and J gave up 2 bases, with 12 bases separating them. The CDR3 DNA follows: TGCGCCAGCAGCTTGGCCGGGGCCCGTCCCAAAAACATTCAGTACTTC. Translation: CASSLAGARPKNIQYF.

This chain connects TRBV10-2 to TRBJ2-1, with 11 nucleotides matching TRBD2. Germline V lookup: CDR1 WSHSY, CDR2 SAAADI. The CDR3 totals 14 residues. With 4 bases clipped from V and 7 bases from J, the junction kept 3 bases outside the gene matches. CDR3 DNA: TGCGCCAGCAGTGGGACTAGCGGGCGGAATGAGCAGTTCTTC. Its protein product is CASSGTSGRNEQFF.

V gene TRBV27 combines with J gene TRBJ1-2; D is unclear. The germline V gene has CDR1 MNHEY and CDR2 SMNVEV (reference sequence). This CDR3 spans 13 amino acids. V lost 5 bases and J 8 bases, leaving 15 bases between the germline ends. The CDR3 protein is CASSPWVAGGYTF. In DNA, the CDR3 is TGTGCCAGCAGTCCCTGGGTGGCCGGGGGCTACACCTTC.

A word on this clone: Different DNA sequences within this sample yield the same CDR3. In nucleotides, the CDR3 is TGCGCCAGCAGCTTGGGAACGGGGCGCGAAAAACTGTTTTTT. Its translation: CASSLGTGREKLFF. The chain employs TRBV5-1 and TRBJ1-4, with TRBD1 as a possible D gene (5 bases). V was clipped by 0 bases and J by 8 bases, with 11 bases between them. Germline V lookup: CDR1 SGHRS, CDR2 YFSETQ. CDR3 length: 14 residues.